This entry features one T cell receptor beta chain sequence. What it binds is unknown. With the read ending 3 residues before the CDR3 end, the germline J gene is used to fill in that end. The data were produced by immunoSEQ multiplex PCR, yet TCRdb's version contains in-frame clones alone and is incomplete. This sample contains tens of thousands of clones. The data stem from a study of T cells in women clearing cervical HPV infection. Whole-study context: Case blood drawn at lesion detection; control blood after infection cleared.

General study points: CIN3+ cases had significantly higher TCR repertoire richness than controls, but evenness did not differ. Effector/memory and HPV-specific T cells were not isolated, and association timing is unknown.

CDR1 and CDR2 (germline): SGHDT, YYEEEE. CDR3 length: 12 amino acids. Sequences were obtained from blood buffy coat. The TCR was taken from a woman aged 18 to 75 with a cervical HPV16 infection that either progressed to CIN3+ or cleared (not recorded which). The chain uses TRBV5-6 and TRBJ1-2, with TRBD1 matching 7 bases. Here the CDR3 reads CASSLQGPSYTF. CDR3 DNA (partial): TGTGCCAGCAGCTTACAGGGGCCAAGC.